Given below is one T cell receptor beta chain in context. Its antigen specificity is not known. One base away there is no much larger clone; base qualities are not given. These data are taken from a study of blood T cell repertoires in COVID-19 (dated by TCRdb to about 2020). In the study overall: Samples covering the acute and convalescent phases of COVID-19 were provided by collaborators in the United States, Italy and Spain. The material from the prospective study consisted of cDNA or gDNA derived from T cells, B-cell-depleted T cells, or PBMCs. Subjects who had been exposed to COVID-19, were actively infected with it, or had recovered from it provided the deeply sampled blood TCRbeta repertoires that made up the dataset. A freely available public database, intended as a resource for researchers studying the immune response to SARS-CoV-2, is where the repertoires were released. Samples came from the ongoing ImmuneRACE study (first 160 participants) plus 1,254 subjects from 6 global collaborators. Nearly every sample came with metadata listing a de-identified subject ID, COVID-19 status, age in years and sex. HLA class I and class II types, where available, came from metadata supplied by the sample provider rather than from assay-based typing.

The collaborating institutions used their own protocols to collect whole blood in K2EDTA tubes. For TCRbeta analysis, collaborators shipped samples as frozen whole blood, isolated PBMCs, or DNA extracted from either of those sample types. V sheds 0 bases and J sheds 6 bases, leaving 12 bases between their ends. From a lookup of the germline V gene, CDR1 and CDR2 are SGHDT and YYEEEE. From the cysteine up to the phenylalanine, the CDR3 has a length of 14 residues. Only the CDR3 DNA is retained, 42 bases long and in frame from the first base. TCRbeta CDR3 regions were amplified from genomic DNA by means of the immunoSEQ Assay, a bias-controlled multiplex PCR. From the authors' description of their analysis: The number of nucleated cells in each sample was estimated by amplification of reference gene primers within the assay. To quantify the absolute abundance of each unique TCRbeta CDR3 rearrangement, sequence reads were collapsed and filtered. For each sample, productive Simpson clonality was calculated as the square root of Simpson's diversity index across productive rearrangements. The source is immuneACCESS, and TCRdb retained only in-frame sequences with V and J called. Part of the clones is not carried over; for the studies checked, unresolved V genes explain less than half of this, and the remainder is unexplained. Clone size and V and J calls were adopted from that table, with D and trimming inferred from the DNA. The sample table lists 95,000 to 100,000 clones, roughly 79% of them with a count of one. In total, the top ten clones hold about 10% of the sample.

What the authors observed across the whole study: The quantity of clinical and demographic metadata differed by source and by participant and was supplied without curation.

The rearranged segments are TRBV5-6 and TRBJ1-1, with no confidently assigned D gene. The TCR comes from a man aged 70 or older with acute or convalescent COVID-19. Sequenced material: peripheral blood. The CDR3 protein sequence reads: CASSLALGLSEAFF. The bases are TGTGCCAGCAGCTTGGCCCTAGGACTCTCTGAAGCTTTCTTT.